Listed below are T cell receptor beta chains from one sample, sequenced in a study of blood T cells in healthy people across ages. One entry per CDR3 protein results from TCRdb running MiXCR on the 5' RACE reads. Among 1.8 million or so distinct CDR3 sequences listed, 39% were seen once. The specimen sequenced was blood. The source of these receptors is a human donor in good health. Both conserved end residues are part of each CDR3. D genes are given only for firm matches. Rows may omit the clone size; those that give it use once, few, many or a size class.

j_gene: TRBJ1-2
v_gene: TRBV20-1
d_gene: NA
abundance: few
CDR3nt: TGCAGTGCTAGCCACGACTATGGCTACACCTTC
CDR3aa: CSASHDYGYTF

j_gene: TRBJ2-4
v_gene: TRBV4-3
d_gene: NA
abundance: few
CDR3nt: TGCGCCAGCAGCCAAGGGACCGCTTGGCTAGCCAAAAACATTCAGTACTTC
CDR3aa: CASSQGTAWLAKNIQYF

j_gene: TRBJ1-1
v_gene: TRBV12-3/TRBV12-4
d_gene: TRBD1
abundance: few
CDR3nt: TGTGCCAGCAGCCCCACAGGGGTGGACACTGAAGCTTTCTTT
CDR3aa: CASSPTGVDTEAFF

j_gene: TRBJ2-7
v_gene: TRBV6-1
d_gene: TRBD1
abundance: NA
CDR3nt: TGTGCCAGCAGTGTAGACAGGGTATTCTACGAGCAGTACTTC
CDR3aa: CASSVDRVFYEQYF

j_gene: TRBJ2-4
v_gene: TRBV7-9
d_gene: NA
abundance: NA
CDR3nt: TGTGCCAGCAGCCTGTGCGGGGCGCTCGGGAACATTCAGTACTTC
CDR3aa: CASSLCGALGNIQYF

j_gene: TRBJ2-3
v_gene: TRBV5-5
d_gene: NA
abundance: NA
CDR3nt: TGTGCCAGCAGCACCCGCGGCAGGACAATCACAGATACGCAGTATTTT
CDR3aa: CASSTRGRTITDTQYF

j_gene: TRBJ2-3
v_gene: TRBV7-9
d_gene: NA
abundance: NA
CDR3nt: TGTGCCAGCAGCCCCGCAAGGGGGGGAGGCACAGATACGCAGTATTTT
CDR3aa: CASSPARGGGTDTQYF

j_gene: TRBJ2-5
v_gene: TRBV7-2
d_gene: NA
abundance: few
CDR3nt: TGTGCCAGCAGCTTAGAAGGGGGAGCGACCCAGTACTTC
CDR3aa: CASSLEGGATQYF

j_gene: TRBJ1-2
v_gene: TRBV29-1
d_gene: TRBD1
abundance: few
CDR3nt: TGCAGCGAGTCGACAGGGGTTGGCTACACCTTC
CDR3aa: CSESTGVGYTF

j_gene: TRBJ2-7
v_gene: TRBV10-3
d_gene: NA
abundance: NA
CDR3nt: TGTGCCACACAACAGGAGGCTTCCTACGAGCAGTACTTC
CDR3aa: CATQQEASYEQYF

j_gene: TRBJ2-7
v_gene: TRBV20-1
d_gene: TRBD1
abundance: NA
CDR3nt: TGCAGTGCCCCGACAGGGAATTTGGACGAGCAGTACTTC
CDR3aa: CSAPTGNLDEQYF

j_gene: TRBJ1-1
v_gene: TRBV10-3
d_gene: NA
abundance: NA
CDR3nt: TGTGCCATCAGCGATCTATCGGGGTCTGAAGTTTTCTTT
CDR3aa: CAISDLSGSEVFF

j_gene: TRBJ1-2
v_gene: TRBV10-3
d_gene: NA
abundance: NA
CDR3nt: TGTGCCATCAGTGAAGTGGGCCCGAGGGGACGGCGCTATGGCTACACCTTC
CDR3aa: CAISEVGPRGRRYGYTF

j_gene: TRBJ2-5
v_gene: TRBV6-5
d_gene: TRBD2
abundance: few
CDR3nt: TGTGCCAGCAGTTACTCGGGGACTAGCGTGAGGTGGGAGACCCAGTACTTC
CDR3aa: CASSYSGTSVRWETQYF

j_gene: TRBJ2-7
v_gene: TRBV10-3
d_gene: NA
abundance: NA
CDR3nt: TGTGCCATCGGTGAGGGCGGATCCTACGAGCAGTACTTC
CDR3aa: CAIGEGGSYEQYF

j_gene: TRBJ1-2
v_gene: TRBV10-3
d_gene: TRBD1
abundance: NA
CDR3nt: TGTGCCATCAGTGAGCCTACAGGGCGACCAGGGGGCCACCAGGGCTACACCTTC
CDR3aa: CAISEPTGRPGGHQGYTF

j_gene: TRBJ2-3
v_gene: TRBV20-1
d_gene: NA
abundance: NA
CDR3nt: TGCAGTGCTAGAGAACGCCAGTCAGATACGCAGTATTTT
CDR3aa: CSARERQSDTQYF

j_gene: TRBJ1-2
v_gene: TRBV6-5
d_gene: NA
abundance: NA
CDR3nt: TGTGCCAGCTTGGGAGTTCGAGAGGGGAACTGTGGCTACACCTTC
CDR3aa: CASLGVREGNCGYTF

j_gene: TRBJ1-2
v_gene: TRBV6-1
d_gene: NA
abundance: few
CDR3nt: TGTGCCAGCAGTGAACGGACCCAAAGTGGATTCTACACCTTC
CDR3aa: CASSERTQSGFYTF

j_gene: TRBJ2-5
v_gene: TRBV5-6
d_gene: NA
abundance: NA
CDR3nt: TGTGCCAGCAGCTTGGCAGGGGATGGGACCCAGTACTTC
CDR3aa: CASSLAGDGTQYF

j_gene: TRBJ1-2
v_gene: TRBV7-2
d_gene: NA
abundance: few
CDR3nt: TGTGCCAGCAGCCAATCGAGGCCTGGCTACACCTTC
CDR3aa: CASSQSRPGYTF

j_gene: TRBJ1-5
v_gene: TRBV4-2
d_gene: NA
abundance: few
CDR3nt: TGTGCCAGCAGCCAAGACTCGGCTCAGCCCCAGCATTTT
CDR3aa: CASSQDSAQPQHF

j_gene: TRBJ2-1
v_gene: TRBV12-3/TRBV12-4
d_gene: NA
abundance: NA
CDR3nt: TGTGCCAGCAGTTTTCCAGGAGAAATTTACAATGAGCAGTTCTTC
CDR3aa: CASSFPGEIYNEQFF

j_gene: TRBJ2-1
v_gene: TRBV5-1
d_gene: TRBD2
abundance: NA
CDR3nt: TGCGCCAGCAGCTTGGCTAGCGGGGGGGGTCTTGAGCAGTTCTTC
CDR3aa: CASSLASGGGLEQFF

j_gene: TRBJ2-7
v_gene: TRBV6-2/TRBV6-3
d_gene: TRBD1
abundance: NA
CDR3nt: TGTGCCAGCAGTTACTCGACAGGGGGGATCGAGCAGTACTTC
CDR3aa: CASSYSTGGIEQYF

j_gene: TRBJ1-2
v_gene: TRBV6-5
d_gene: TRBD1
abundance: NA
CDR3nt: TGTGCCAGCACCATGACAGGGACCTATGGCTACACCTTC
CDR3aa: CASTMTGTYGYTF

j_gene: TRBJ2-4
v_gene: TRBV7-2
d_gene: NA
abundance: NA
CDR3nt: TGTGCCAGCAGCTTAGACTGGGCCAGTCTCGCCAAAAACATTCAGTACTTC
CDR3aa: CASSLDWASLAKNIQYF

j_gene: TRBJ1-1
v_gene: TRBV11-2
d_gene: NA
abundance: few
CDR3nt: TGTGCCAGCACCGACCCGGGGCCGCGGAACACTGAAGCTTTCTTT
CDR3aa: CASTDPGPRNTEAFF

j_gene: TRBJ2-5
v_gene: TRBV18
d_gene: NA
abundance: few
CDR3nt: TGTGCCAGCTCACCAGGGCCCCCCTGGACAGAGTACTTC
CDR3aa: CASSPGPPWTEYF

j_gene: TRBJ2-7
v_gene: TRBV4-3
d_gene: TRBD1
abundance: few
CDR3nt: TGCGCCAGCAGCCAAGATCGGCAGGGGGAGAGGTACGAGCAGTACTTC
CDR3aa: CASSQDRQGERYEQYF

j_gene: TRBJ1-1
v_gene: TRBV7-9
d_gene: NA
abundance: NA
CDR3nt: TGTGCCAGCAGCTTAGATTTTAGAGAAGAAGCTTTCTTT
CDR3aa: CASSLDFREEAFF

j_gene: TRBJ2-6
v_gene: TRBV12-3/TRBV12-4
d_gene: TRBD1
abundance: NA
CDR3nt: TGTGCCAGCAGTTCAGGGGGTTGGGACCGAAGCTCTGGGGCCAACGTCCTGACTTTC
CDR3aa: CASSSGGWDRSSGANVLTF

j_gene: TRBJ2-7
v_gene: TRBV28
d_gene: NA
abundance: NA
CDR3nt: TGTGCCAGCAGTCTCATAGAAGGGGCTCCCCTCGAGCAGTACTTC
CDR3aa: CASSLIEGAPLEQYF

j_gene: TRBJ2-3
v_gene: TRBV10-3
d_gene: NA
abundance: NA
CDR3nt: TGTGCCATCAGTGAGTCGGATTACACAGATACGCAGTATTTT
CDR3aa: CAISESDYTDTQYF

j_gene: TRBJ2-1
v_gene: TRBV20-1
d_gene: NA
abundance: few
CDR3nt: TGCAGTGCCTCCCAAGGAGGACTATACTATGAGCAGTTCTTC
CDR3aa: CSASQGGLYYEQFF

j_gene: TRBJ2-4
v_gene: TRBV5-1
d_gene: NA
abundance: NA
CDR3nt: TGCGCCAGCAGCGATATCAGCAATTTAAACATTCAGTACTTC
CDR3aa: CASSDISNLNIQYF

j_gene: TRBJ1-2
v_gene: TRBV4-2
d_gene: NA
abundance: few
CDR3nt: TGTGCCAGCACCTCAGCGGACGGATCCTATGGCTACACCTTC
CDR3aa: CASTSADGSYGYTF

j_gene: TRBJ1-6
v_gene: TRBV14
d_gene: NA
abundance: few
CDR3nt: TGTGCCAGCAGCCAAGTTCGATGGAGTTCACCCCTCCACTTT
CDR3aa: CASSQVRWSSPLHF

j_gene: TRBJ1-1
v_gene: TRBV12-3/TRBV12-4
d_gene: NA
abundance: NA
CDR3nt: TGTGCCAGCAGTTTATCACCGGGACGTACCGAAGCTTTCTTT
CDR3aa: CASSLSPGRTEAFF

j_gene: TRBJ2-5
v_gene: TRBV15
d_gene: NA
abundance: NA
CDR3nt: TGTGCCACCAGCAGAGAACCGGGGGAAGAGACCCAGTACTTC
CDR3aa: CATSREPGEETQYF

j_gene: TRBJ2-3
v_gene: TRBV9
d_gene: NA
abundance: NA
CDR3nt: TGTGCCAGCAGCCCTATAAATTTGGCGAGACAAGAGTATTTT
CDR3aa: CASSPINLARQEYF

j_gene: TRBJ2-4
v_gene: TRBV9
d_gene: TRBD1
abundance: few
CDR3nt: TGTGCCAGCAGCGTCGGGACAGGACGGGACATTCAGTACTTC
CDR3aa: CASSVGTGRDIQYF

j_gene: TRBJ1-1
v_gene: TRBV29-1
d_gene: NA
abundance: few
CDR3nt: TGCAGCGCCTCCCCAGGGGTTGGTGAAGCTTTCTTT
CDR3aa: CSASPGVGEAFF

j_gene: TRBJ2-1
v_gene: TRBV5-1
d_gene: TRBD1
abundance: few
CDR3nt: TGCGCCAGCAGCTCGAACAGGGGGTCCAATGAGCAGTTCTTC
CDR3aa: CASSSNRGSNEQFF

j_gene: TRBJ2-1
v_gene: TRBV20-1
d_gene: TRBD2
abundance: NA
CDR3nt: TGCAGTGCTAGACAAGCGGGGGGTAATGAGCAGTTCTTC
CDR3aa: CSARQAGGNEQFF

j_gene: TRBJ1-2
v_gene: TRBV11-2
d_gene: NA
abundance: NA
CDR3nt: TGTGCCAGCAGCAAAGAGTATAGCTATGGCTACACCTTC
CDR3aa: CASSKEYSYGYTF

j_gene: TRBJ1-2
v_gene: TRBV2
d_gene: TRBD1
abundance: NA
CDR3nt: TGTGCCAGCAGCCGTAGACAGGGGCCAATGGTCGGAGGCAACACCTTC
CDR3aa: CASSRRQGPMVGGNTF

j_gene: TRBJ1-5
v_gene: TRBV28
d_gene: NA
abundance: few
CDR3nt: TGTGCCAGCAGTTCCCACAGGGAGGGGAATCAGCCCCAGCATTTT
CDR3aa: CASSSHREGNQPQHF

j_gene: TRBJ1-2
v_gene: TRBV6-6
d_gene: TRBD1
abundance: many
CDR3nt: TGTGCCAGCAGTTACACAAGACAGGGGGCAAACTATGGCTACACCTTC
CDR3aa: CASSYTRQGANYGYTF

j_gene: TRBJ1-4
v_gene: TRBV6-2/TRBV6-3
d_gene: NA
abundance: few
CDR3nt: TGTGCCAGCAGTTATTCGAAAGATCGAAATGAAAAACTGTTTTTT
CDR3aa: CASSYSKDRNEKLFF

j_gene: TRBJ1-1
v_gene: TRBV20-1
d_gene: NA
abundance: NA
CDR3nt: TGCAGTGCTAGAGGCCGGGATCGGTCAGCTTTCTTT
CDR3aa: CSARGRDRSAFF

j_gene: TRBJ2-3
v_gene: TRBV28
d_gene: NA
abundance: NA
CDR3nt: TGTGCCAGCAGTTTAAGGTCGGGGGGCTCAGTAGCAGATACGCAGTATTTT
CDR3aa: CASSLRSGGSVADTQYF

j_gene: TRBJ2-1
v_gene: TRBV4-3
d_gene: TRBD2
abundance: few
CDR3nt: TGCGCCAGCAGCCAACTGGGGACTAGCGGGGGGGCCAATGAGCAGTTCTTC
CDR3aa: CASSQLGTSGGANEQFF